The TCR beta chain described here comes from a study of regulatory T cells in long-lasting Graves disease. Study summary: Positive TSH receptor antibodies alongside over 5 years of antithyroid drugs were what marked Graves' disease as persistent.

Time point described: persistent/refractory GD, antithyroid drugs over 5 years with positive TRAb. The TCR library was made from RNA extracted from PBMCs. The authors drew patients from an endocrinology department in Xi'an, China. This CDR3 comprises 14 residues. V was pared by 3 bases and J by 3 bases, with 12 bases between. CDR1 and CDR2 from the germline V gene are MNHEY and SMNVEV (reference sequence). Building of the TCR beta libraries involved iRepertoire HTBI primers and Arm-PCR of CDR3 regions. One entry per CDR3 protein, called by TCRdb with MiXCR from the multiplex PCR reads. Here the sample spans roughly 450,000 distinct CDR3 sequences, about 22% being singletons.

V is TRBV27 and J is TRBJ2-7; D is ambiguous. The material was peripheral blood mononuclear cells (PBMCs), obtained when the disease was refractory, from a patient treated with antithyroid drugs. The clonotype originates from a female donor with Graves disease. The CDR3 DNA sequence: TGTGCCAGCAGTTTCTCCCCGACAAACTACGAGCAGTACTTC. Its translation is CASSFSPTNYEQYF.